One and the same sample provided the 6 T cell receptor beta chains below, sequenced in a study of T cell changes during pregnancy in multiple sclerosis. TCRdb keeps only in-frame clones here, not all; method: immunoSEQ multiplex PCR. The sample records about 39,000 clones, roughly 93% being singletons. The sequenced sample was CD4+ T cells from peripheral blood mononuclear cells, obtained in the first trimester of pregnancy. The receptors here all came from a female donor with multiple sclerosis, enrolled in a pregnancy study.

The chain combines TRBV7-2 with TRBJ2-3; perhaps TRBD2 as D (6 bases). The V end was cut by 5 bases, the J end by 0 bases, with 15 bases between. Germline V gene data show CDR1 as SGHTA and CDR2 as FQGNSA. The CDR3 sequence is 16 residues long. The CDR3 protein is CASSPRGSGSTDTQYF. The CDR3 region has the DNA TGTGCCAGCAGCCCCCGGGGTAGCGGAAGCACAGATACGCAGTATTTT.

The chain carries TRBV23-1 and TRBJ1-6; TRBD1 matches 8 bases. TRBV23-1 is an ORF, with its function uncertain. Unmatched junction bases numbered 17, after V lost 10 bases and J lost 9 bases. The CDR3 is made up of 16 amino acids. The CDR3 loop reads CATRQVPQGAASPLHF. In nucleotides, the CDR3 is TGCGCCACCCGACAGGTTCCTCAGGGGGCTGCTTCACCCCTCCACTTT.

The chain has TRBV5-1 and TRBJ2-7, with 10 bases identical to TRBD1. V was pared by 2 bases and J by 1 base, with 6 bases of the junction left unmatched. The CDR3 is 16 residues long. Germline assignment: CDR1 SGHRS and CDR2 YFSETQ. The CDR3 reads CASSFWGQGKSYEQYF. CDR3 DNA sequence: TGCGCCAGCAGCTTTTGGGGACAGGGGAAGTCCTACGAGCAGTACTTC.

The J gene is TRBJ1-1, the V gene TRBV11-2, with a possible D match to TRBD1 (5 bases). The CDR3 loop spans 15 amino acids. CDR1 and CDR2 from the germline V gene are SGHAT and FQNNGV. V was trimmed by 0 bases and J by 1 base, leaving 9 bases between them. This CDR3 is CASSLEAGRNTEAFF. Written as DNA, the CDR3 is TGTGCCAGCAGCTTAGAAGCAGGGCGGAACACTGAAGCTTTCTTT.

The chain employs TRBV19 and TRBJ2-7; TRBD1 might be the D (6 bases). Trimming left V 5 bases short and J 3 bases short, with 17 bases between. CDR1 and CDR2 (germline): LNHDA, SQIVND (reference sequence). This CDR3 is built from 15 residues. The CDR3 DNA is TGTGCCAGTAGTCGAGGAGGAAGGGGGATCTACGAGCAGTACTTC. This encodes CASSRGGRGIYEQYF.

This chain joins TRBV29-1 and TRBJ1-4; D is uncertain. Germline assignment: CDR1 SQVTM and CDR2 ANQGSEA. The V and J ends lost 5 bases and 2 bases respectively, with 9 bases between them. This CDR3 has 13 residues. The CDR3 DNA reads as TGCAGCGTTCAGTCGCAGACTAATGAAAAACTGTTTTTT. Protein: CSVQSQTNEKLFF.